One sample yielded the 17 T cell receptor beta chains listed below, sequenced in a study of blood T cell repertoires in COVID-19. The protocol was immunoSEQ multiplex PCR, while the TCRdb copy is restricted to in-frame clones and leaves out a portion. This table holds about 240,000 clones, around 89% found once. The sample consisted of PBMCs or T cells enriched from blood (not recorded which). Receptor source: a middle-aged man who had recovered from COVID-19.

The chain carries TRBV6-1 and TRBJ2-5, with 8 bases matching TRBD2. This CDR3 has 15 residues. Germline V CDR1 and CDR2: MNHNS, SASEGT. V lost 2 bases and J lost 4; bases outside the gene matches: 6. The CDR3 is CASSEPGLGLETQYF. The CDR3 nucleotides are TGTGCCAGCAGTGAACCGGGACTAGGGTTAGAGACCCAGTACTTC.

CDR3: CASSLGAGAEKLFF. The CDR3 DNA reads TGTGCCAGCAGTCTGGGGGCGGGGGCTGAAAAACTGTTTTTT. The rearrangement links TRBV14 to TRBJ1-4; D is possibly TRBD1 (6 bases). The germline CDR1 and CDR2 sequences are SGHDN and FVKESK. The CDR3 runs 14 residues. V was shortened by 6 bases and J by 7 bases, with 15 bases between the two germline ends.

This sequence joins TRBV2 and TRBJ2-7, with 7 bases that match TRBD1. Germline V gene data show CDR1 as SNHLY and CDR2 as FYNNEI. The CDR3 is 15 residues long. The V segment lost 2 bases and the J segment 6 bases; nucleotides outside the gene matches: 10. CDR3 residues: CASSESGRGKGEQYF. The CDR3 nucleotides read TGTGCCAGCAGTGAATCAGGCAGGGGGAAAGGCGAGCAGTACTTC.

J is TRBJ2-7 and V is TRBV6-5, with D perhaps TRBD1 (6 bases). The CDR3 length is 13 residues. V shed 0 bases and J shed 5 bases, with 8 bases lying between them. The germline V gene has CDR1 MNHEY and CDR2 SVGAGI. The CDR3 loop reads CASSYSGQNEQYF. The CDR3 DNA follows: TGTGCCAGCAGTTACTCCGGACAGAACGAGCAGTACTTC.

This clone was observed a handful of times. This chain connects TRBV18 to TRBJ2-7; D is uncertain. V was cut by 2 bases and J by 2 bases, with 7 bases left in between. The V gene's germline CDR1 is KGHSH and CDR2 LQKENI. This CDR3 contains 13 residues. The CDR3 bases are TGTGCCAGCTCACCAAACAGAGCCTACGAGCAGTACTTC. It specifies CASSPNRAYEQYF.

This rearrangement joins TRBV23-1 to TRBJ2-3, with D maybe TRBD2 (5 bases). TRBV23-1 falls under the ORF class, with uncertain function. This CDR3 is built from 16 residues. V shed 2 bases and J shed 2 bases, with 14 bases lying between them. This CDR3 is CASSQGLKKTTDTQYF. The CDR3 DNA sequence: TGCGCCAGCAGTCAAGGACTCAAAAAAACCACAGATACGCAGTATTTT.

The chain is built from TRBV5-1 and TRBJ2-7; D is undetermined. This CDR3 contains 15 residues. V lost 2 bases and J lost 1, with 13 bases in between. CDR1 SGHRS and CDR2 YFSETQ come from the germline V gene. CDR3 amino acids: CASSLNAGASYEQYF. DNA for the CDR3: TGCGCCAGCAGCTTAAACGCAGGCGCGTCCTACGAGCAGTACTTC.

This chain connects TRBV7-7 to TRBJ2-3; 9 bases match TRBD2. The CDR3 has 16 amino acids. The V and J ends lost 4 bases and 1 base, in that order; junction bases with no gene match: 6. Germline lookup yields CDR1 SSHAT and CDR2 FNYEAQ (reference sequence). As DNA, the CDR3 is TGTGCCAGCAGCTCCTCTAGCGGGACGGGCACAGATACGCAGTATTTT. Protein: CASSSSSGTGTDTQYF.

The table lists this clone with a count of one. The rearrangement joins TRBV30 to TRBJ1-5; D is unresolved. CDR3 size: 13 residues. Trimming removed 2 bases from V and 7 bases from J, with 12 bases in between. In germline, CDR1 is GTSNPN, CDR2 SVGIG (reference sequence). The CDR3 nucleotides are TGTGCCTGGAGTCCCGTTCTAAAGCAGCCCCAGCATTTT. This encodes CAWSPVLKQPQHF.

This clone was seen once. The V gene is TRBV6-2 or TRBV6-3, the J gene TRBJ2-1; 14 bases line up with TRBD2. The CDR3 is made up of 15 amino acids. Germline CDR1 MNHEY, CDR2 SVGEGT. With 5 bases clipped from V and 4 bases from J, the junction kept 1 base outside the gene matches. CDR3 coding DNA: TGTGCCAGCAGTCGACTAGCGGGAGGGTACAATGAGCAGTTCTTC. Protein product: CASSRLAGGYNEQFF.

This clone was recorded only once. This chain connects TRBV30 to TRBJ2-7; weak D call: TRBD2 (5 bases). Trimming took off 0 bases at V and 6 bases at J, with 9 bases between the two ends. The length of the CDR3 is 12 residues. Germline V lookup: CDR1 GTSNPN, CDR2 SVGIG (reference sequence). The CDR3 loop reads CAWSVSGSEQYF. For the CDR3, the DNA is TGTGCCTGGAGTGTATCGGGGAGCGAGCAGTACTTC.

The V gene is TRBV6-5, the J gene TRBJ2-5, with D unclear. The CDR3 sequence is 14 residues long. V lost 1 base, J lost 0 bases, and 6 bases lay in between. The germline gives CDR1 MNHEY, CDR2 SVGAGI. The CDR3 DNA sequence: TGTGCCAGCAGTTACTGGGCAGACCAAGAGACCCAGTACTTC. Its translation: CASSYWADQETQYF.

The gene calls are TRBV6-5 and TRBJ1-6, with 9 bases aligning to TRBD1. Losses at the gene ends were 7 bases for V and 9 bases for J; bases not matched to a gene: 10. CDR1 MNHEY and CDR2 SVGAGI come from the germline V gene. This CDR3 is 15 amino acids long. The DNA of the CDR3 is TGTGCCAGCAACCCCCCGGGACAGGGTATTTCACCCCTCCACTTT. It specifies CASNPPGQGISPLHF.

The chain is built from TRBV6-5 and TRBJ2-2, with a weak D call TRBD2 (6 bases). The CDR3 extends over 14 amino acids. Trimming left V 6 bases short and J 6 bases short, with 14 bases between. Germline lookup yields CDR1 MNHEY and CDR2 SVGAGI. CDR3 nucleotide sequence: TGTGCCAGCAGCCGCGTTCGGGGGTCCGGGGAGCTGTTTTTT. This codes for CASSRVRGSGELFF.

The chain employs TRBV11-3 and TRBJ2-5, with 9 nucleotides matching TRBD1. V shed 5 bases and J 1 base; nucleotides not matched to a gene: 8. This CDR3 contains 16 residues. The germline V gene has CDR1 SGHNT and CDR2 YENEEA. The CDR3: CASSPWTGETQETQYF. The CDR3 DNA sequence: TGTGCCAGCAGCCCCTGGACAGGGGAAACCCAAGAGACCCAGTACTTC.

This sequence joins TRBV6-5 and TRBJ1-2; no reliable D call. This CDR3 is 15 amino acids long. Germline lookup yields CDR1 MNHEY and CDR2 SVGAGI. The V gene lost 5 bases and the J gene lost 4 bases, with 17 bases spanning the gap. The CDR3 loop is CASSIQVERGYGYTF. CDR3 DNA sequence: TGTGCCAGCAGTATTCAGGTGGAACGGGGCTATGGCTACACCTTC.

This clone appeared a single time. The chain uses TRBV10-3 and TRBJ2-5; maybe TRBD2 (6 bases). The CDR3 has 11 residues. Germline V gene lookup returns CDR1 ENHRY and CDR2 SYGVKD. The ends were cut back, 8 bases at V and 2 bases at J, with 6 bases in the middle. CDR3 amino acids: CAIGTQETQYF. CDR3 nucleotides: TGTGCCATCGGGACTCAAGAGACCCAGTACTTC.